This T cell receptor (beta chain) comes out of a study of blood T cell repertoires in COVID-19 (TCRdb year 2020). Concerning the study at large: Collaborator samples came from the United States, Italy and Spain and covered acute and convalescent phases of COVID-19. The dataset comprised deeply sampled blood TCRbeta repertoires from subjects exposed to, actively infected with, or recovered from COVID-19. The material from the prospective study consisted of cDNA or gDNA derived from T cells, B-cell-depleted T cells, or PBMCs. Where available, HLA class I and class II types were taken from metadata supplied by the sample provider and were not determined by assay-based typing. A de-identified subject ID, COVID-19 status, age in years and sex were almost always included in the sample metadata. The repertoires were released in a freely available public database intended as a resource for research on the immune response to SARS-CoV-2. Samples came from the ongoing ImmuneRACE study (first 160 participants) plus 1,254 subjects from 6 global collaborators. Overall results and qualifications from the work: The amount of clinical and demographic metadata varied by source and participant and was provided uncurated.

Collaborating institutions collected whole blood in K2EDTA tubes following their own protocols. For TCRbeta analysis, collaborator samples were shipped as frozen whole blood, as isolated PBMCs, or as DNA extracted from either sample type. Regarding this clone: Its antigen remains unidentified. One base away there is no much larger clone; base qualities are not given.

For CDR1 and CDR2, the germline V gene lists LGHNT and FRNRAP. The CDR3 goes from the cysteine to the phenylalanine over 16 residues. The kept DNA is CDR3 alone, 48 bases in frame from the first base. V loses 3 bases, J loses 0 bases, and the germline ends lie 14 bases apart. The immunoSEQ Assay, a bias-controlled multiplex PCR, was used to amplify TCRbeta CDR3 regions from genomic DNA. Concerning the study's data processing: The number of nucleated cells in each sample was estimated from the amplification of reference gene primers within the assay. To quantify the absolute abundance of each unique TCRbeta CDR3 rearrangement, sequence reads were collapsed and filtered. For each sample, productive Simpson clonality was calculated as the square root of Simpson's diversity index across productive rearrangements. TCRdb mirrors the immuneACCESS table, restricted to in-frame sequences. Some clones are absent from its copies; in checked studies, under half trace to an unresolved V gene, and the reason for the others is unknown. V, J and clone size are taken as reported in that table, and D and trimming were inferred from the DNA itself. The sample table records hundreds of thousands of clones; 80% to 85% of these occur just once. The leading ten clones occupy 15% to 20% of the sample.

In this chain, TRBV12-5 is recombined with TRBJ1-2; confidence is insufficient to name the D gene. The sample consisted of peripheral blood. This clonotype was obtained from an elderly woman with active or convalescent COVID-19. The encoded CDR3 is CASGFSIELTNYGYTF. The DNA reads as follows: TGTGCTAGTGGTTTCTCAATCGAGCTAACTAACTATGGCTACACCTTC.